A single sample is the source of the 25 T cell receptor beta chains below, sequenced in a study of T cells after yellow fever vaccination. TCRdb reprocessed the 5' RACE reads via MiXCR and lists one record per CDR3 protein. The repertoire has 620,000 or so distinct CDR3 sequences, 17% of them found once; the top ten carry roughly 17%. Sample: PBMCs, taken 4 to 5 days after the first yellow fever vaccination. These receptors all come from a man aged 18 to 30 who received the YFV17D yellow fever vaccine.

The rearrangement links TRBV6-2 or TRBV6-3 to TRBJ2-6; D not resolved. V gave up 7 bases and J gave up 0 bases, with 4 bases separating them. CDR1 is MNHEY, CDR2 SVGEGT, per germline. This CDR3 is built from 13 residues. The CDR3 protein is CASTFSGANVLTF. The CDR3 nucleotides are TGTGCCAGCACGTTCTCTGGGGCCAACGTCCTGACTTTC.

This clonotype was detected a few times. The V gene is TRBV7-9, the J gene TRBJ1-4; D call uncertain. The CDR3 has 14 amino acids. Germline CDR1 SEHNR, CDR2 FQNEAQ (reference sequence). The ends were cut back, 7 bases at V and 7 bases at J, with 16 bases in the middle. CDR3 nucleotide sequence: TGTGCCAGCACTTCCGGGATACGCGGTGAAAAACTGTTTTTT. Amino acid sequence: CASTSGIRGEKLFF.

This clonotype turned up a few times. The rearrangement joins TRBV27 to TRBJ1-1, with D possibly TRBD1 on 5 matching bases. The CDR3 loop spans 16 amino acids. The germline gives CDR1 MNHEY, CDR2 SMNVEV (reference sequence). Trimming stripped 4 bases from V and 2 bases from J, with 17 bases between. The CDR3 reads CASSYLGADGNTEAFF. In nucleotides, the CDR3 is TGTGCCAGCAGTTACCTCGGGGCGGACGGTAACACTGAAGCTTTCTTT.

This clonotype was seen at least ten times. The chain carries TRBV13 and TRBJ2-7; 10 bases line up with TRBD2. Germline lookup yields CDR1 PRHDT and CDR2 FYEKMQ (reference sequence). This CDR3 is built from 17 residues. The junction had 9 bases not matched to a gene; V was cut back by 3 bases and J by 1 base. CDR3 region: CASSLGIIAGGSYEQYF. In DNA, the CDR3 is TGTGCCAGCAGCTTGGGGATTATAGCGGGGGGTTCCTACGAGCAGTACTTC. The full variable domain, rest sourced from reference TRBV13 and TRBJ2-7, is AAGVIQSPRHLIKEKRETATLKCYPIPRHDTVYWYQQGPGQDPQFLISFYEKMQSDKGSIPDRFSAQQFSDYHSELNMSSLELGDSALYFCASSLGIIAGGSYEQYFGPGTRLTVT.

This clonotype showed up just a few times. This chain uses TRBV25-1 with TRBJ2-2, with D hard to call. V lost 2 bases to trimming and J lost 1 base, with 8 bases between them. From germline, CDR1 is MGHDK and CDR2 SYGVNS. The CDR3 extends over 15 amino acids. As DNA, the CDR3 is TGTGCCAGCAGTGAAAGCTGGAGGAACACCGGGGAGCTGTTTTTT. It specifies CASSESWRNTGELFF.

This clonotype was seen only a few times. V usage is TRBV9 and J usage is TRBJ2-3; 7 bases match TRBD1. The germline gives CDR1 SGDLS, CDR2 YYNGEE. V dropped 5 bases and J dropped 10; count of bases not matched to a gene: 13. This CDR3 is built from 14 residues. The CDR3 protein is CASSVQGGSQAQYF. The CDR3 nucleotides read TGTGCCAGCAGTGTCCAAGGGGGCTCCCAGGCGCAGTATTTT.

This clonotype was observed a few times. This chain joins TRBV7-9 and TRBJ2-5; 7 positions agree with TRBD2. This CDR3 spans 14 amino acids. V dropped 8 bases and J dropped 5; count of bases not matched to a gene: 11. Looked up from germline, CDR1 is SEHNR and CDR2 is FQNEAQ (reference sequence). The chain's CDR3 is CASEGPPGGETQYF. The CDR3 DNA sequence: TGTGCCAGCGAAGGGCCTCCCGGGGGGGAGACCCAGTACTTC. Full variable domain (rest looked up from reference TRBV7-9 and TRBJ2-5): DTGVSQNPRHKITKRGQNVTFRCDPISEHNRLYWYRQTLGQGPEFLTYFQNEAQLEKSRLLSDRFSAERPKGSFSTLEIQRTEQGDSAMYLCASEGPPGGETQYFGPGTRLLVL.

The CDR3 DNA is TGTGCCAGCAAGATGGGGGTTGGAACTGAAGCTTTCTTT. It is translated as CASKMGVGTEAFF. The chain has TRBV6-1 and TRBJ1-1, with TRBD1 as a possible D gene (5 bases). The V end was cut by 7 bases, the J end by 5 bases, with 14 bases between. CDR1 MNHNS and CDR2 SASEGT come from the germline V gene. The CDR3 sequence is 13 residues long.

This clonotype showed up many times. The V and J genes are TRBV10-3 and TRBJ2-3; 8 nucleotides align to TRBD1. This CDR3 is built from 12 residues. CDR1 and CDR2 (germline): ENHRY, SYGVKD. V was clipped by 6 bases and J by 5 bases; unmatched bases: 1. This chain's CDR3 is CAISGQGDTQYF. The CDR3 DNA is TGTGCCATCAGCGGACAGGGAGATACGCAGTATTTT.

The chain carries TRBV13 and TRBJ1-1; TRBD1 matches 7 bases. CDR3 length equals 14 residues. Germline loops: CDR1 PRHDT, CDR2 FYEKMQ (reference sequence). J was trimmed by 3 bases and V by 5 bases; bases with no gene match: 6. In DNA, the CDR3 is TGTGCCAGCAGCACTCAGGGGGGCCACACTGAAGCTTTCTTT. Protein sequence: CASSTQGGHTEAFF. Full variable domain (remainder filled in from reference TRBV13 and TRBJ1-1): AAGVIQSPRHLIKEKRETATLKCYPIPRHDTVYWYQQGPGQDPQFLISFYEKMQSDKGSIPDRFSAQQFSDYHSELNMSSLELGDSALYFCASSTQGGHTEAFFGQGTRLTVV.

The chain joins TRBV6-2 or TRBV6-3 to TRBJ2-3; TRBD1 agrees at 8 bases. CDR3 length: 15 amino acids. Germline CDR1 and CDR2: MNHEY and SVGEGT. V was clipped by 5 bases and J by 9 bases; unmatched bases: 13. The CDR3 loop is CASSGSRQGALTQYF. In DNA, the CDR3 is TGTGCCAGCAGTGGGTCACGGCAGGGGGCATTGACGCAGTATTTT.

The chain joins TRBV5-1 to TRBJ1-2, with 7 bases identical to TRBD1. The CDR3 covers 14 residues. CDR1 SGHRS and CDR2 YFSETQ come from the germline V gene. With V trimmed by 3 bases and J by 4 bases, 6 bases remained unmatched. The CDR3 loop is CASSSPGQSYGYTF. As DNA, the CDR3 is TGCGCCAGCAGCTCCCCGGGACAGAGCTATGGCTACACCTTC.

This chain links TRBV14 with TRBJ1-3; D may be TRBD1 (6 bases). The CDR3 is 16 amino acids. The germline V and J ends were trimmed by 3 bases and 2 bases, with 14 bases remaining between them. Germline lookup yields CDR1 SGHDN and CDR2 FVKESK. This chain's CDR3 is CASSQVGGAAGNTIYF. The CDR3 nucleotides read TGTGCCAGCAGCCAGGTCGGGGGGGCGGCTGGAAACACCATATATTTT. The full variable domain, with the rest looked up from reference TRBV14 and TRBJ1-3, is EAGVTQFPSHSVIEKGQTVTLRCDPISGHDNLYWYRRVMGKEIKFLLHFVKESKQDESGMPNNRFLAERTGGTYSTLKVQPAELEDSGVYFCASSQVGGAAGNTIYFGEGSWLTVV.

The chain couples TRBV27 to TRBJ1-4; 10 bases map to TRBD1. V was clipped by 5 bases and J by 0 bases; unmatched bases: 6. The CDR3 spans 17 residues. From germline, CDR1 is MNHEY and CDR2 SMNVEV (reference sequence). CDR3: CASSIGQGVATNEKLFF. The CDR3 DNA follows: TGTGCCAGCAGTATAGGACAGGGGGTGGCAACTAATGAAAAACTGTTTTTT.

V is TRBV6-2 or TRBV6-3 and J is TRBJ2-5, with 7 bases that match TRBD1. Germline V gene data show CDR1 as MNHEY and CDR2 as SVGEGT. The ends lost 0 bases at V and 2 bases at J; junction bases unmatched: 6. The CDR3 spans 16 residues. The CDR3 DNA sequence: TGTGCCAGCAGTTACTCGATCTGGGACAGACAAGAGACCCAGTACTTC. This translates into CASSYSIWDRQETQYF.

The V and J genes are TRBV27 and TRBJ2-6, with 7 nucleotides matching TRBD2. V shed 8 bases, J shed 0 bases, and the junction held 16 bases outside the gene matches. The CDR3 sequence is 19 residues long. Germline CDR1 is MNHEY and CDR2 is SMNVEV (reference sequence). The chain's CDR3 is CASVEWGGSLSSGANVLTF. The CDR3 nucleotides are TGTGCCAGCGTCGAGTGGGGAGGGAGCCTTAGCTCTGGGGCCAACGTCCTGACTTTC. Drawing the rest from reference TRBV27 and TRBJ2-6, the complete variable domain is EAQVTQNPRYLITVTGKKLTVTCSQNMNHEYMSWYRQDPGLGLRQIYYSMNVEVTDKGDVPEGYKVSRKEKRNFPLILESPSPNQTSLYFCASVEWGGSLSSGANVLTFGAGSRLTVL.

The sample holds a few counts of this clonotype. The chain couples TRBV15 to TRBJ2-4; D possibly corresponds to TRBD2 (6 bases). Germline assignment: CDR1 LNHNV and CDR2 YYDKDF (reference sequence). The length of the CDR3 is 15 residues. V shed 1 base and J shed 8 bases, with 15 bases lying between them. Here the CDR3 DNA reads TGTGCCACCAGCAGAGCCTCCGGGACTCGAGACATTCAGTACTTC. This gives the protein CATSRASGTRDIQYF. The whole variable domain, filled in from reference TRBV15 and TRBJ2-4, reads DAMVIQNPRYQVTQFGKPVTLSCSQTLNHNVMYWYQQKSSQAPKLLFHYYDKDFNNEADTPDNFQSRRPNTSFCFLDIRSPGLGDTAMYLCATSRASGTRDIQYFGAGTRLSVL.

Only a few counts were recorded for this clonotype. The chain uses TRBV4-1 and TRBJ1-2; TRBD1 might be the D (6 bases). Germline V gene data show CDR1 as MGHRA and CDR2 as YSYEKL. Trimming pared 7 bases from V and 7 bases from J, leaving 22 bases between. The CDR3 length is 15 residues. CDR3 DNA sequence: TGCGCCAGCAACGACCCCCCTCGGGGGCTGCGTGGCTACACCTTC. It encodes CASNDPPRGLRGYTF.

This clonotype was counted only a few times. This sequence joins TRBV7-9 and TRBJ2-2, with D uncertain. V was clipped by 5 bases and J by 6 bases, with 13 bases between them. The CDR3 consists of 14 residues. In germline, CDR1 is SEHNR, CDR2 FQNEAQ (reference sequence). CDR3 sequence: CASSGRSAPGELFF. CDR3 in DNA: TGTGCCAGCAGCGGTCGGTCGGCCCCCGGGGAGCTGTTTTTT.

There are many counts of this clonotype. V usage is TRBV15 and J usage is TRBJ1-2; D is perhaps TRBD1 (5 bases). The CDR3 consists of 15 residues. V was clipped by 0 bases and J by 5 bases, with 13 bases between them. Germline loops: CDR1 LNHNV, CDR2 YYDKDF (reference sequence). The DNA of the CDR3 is TGTGCCACCAGCAGAGATCTGAGTTGGGGGTATGGCTACACCTTC. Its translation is CATSRDLSWGYGYTF.

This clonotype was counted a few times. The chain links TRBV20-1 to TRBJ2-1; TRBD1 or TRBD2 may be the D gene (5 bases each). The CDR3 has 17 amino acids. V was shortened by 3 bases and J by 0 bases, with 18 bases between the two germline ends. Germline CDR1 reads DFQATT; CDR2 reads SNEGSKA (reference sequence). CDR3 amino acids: CSARGTYGQSSYNEQFF. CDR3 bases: TGCAGTGCTAGGGGGACCTACGGCCAGAGCTCCTACAATGAGCAGTTCTTC.

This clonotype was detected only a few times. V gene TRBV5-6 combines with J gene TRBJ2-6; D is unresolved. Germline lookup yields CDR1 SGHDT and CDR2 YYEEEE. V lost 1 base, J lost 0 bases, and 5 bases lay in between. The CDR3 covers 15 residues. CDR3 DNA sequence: TGTGCCAGCAGCTTGTGGACCTCTGGGGCCAACGTCCTGACTTTC. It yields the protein CASSLWTSGANVLTF.

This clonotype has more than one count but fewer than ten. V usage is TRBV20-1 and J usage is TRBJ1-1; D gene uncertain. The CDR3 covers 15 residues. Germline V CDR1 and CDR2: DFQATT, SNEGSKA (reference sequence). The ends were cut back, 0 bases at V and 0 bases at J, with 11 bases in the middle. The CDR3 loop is CSARDPSVMNTEAFF. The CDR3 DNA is TGCAGTGCTAGAGATCCGTCCGTAATGAACACTGAAGCTTTCTTT.

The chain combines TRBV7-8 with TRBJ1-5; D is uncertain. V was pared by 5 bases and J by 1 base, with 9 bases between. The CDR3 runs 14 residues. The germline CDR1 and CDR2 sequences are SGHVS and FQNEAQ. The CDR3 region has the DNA TGTGCCAGCAGCCATGGACGGAGCAATCAGCCCCAGCATTTT. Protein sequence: CASSHGRSNQPQHF.

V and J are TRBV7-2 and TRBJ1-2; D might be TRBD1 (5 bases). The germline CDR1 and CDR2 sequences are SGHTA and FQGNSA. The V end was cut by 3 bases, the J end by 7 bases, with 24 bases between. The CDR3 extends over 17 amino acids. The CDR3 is CASSLGTGLSFSFGYTF. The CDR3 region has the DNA TGTGCCAGCAGCTTGGGAACGGGGCTATCTTTTTCCTTTGGCTACACCTTC.